The 3 T cell receptor beta chains presented below share a single source sample, sequenced in a study of cytomegalovirus exposure and HLA in healthy donors. 60 Vbeta and 13 Jbeta primers were used in PCR. The table came from immunoSEQ multiplex PCR; TCRdb's copy has only in-frame clones and leaves some out. The sample has roughly 170,000 clones, about four fifths seen once. The sample was PBMCs. These receptors all stem from a man over 45 in good health and CMV-seronegative.

The chain combines TRBV10-1 with TRBJ2-4; 11 bases fit TRBD2. Trimming removed 9 bases from V and 0 bases from J; junction bases left unmatched: 13. CDR1 is WNHNN and CDR2 is SYGVQD in the germline V gene (reference sequence). The CDR3 is 18 amino acids. The CDR3, as DNA: TGCGCCAGATCTCATTTAGCGGGAGGGCCTTTAGCCAAAAACATTCAGTACTTC. Its translation is CARSHLAGGPLAKNIQYF.

The chain employs TRBV4-2 and TRBJ2-5, with 9 bases identical to TRBD2. J was trimmed by 2 bases and V by 1 base; bases with no gene match: 2. This CDR3 comprises 15 residues. Germline loops: CDR1 LGHNA, CDR2 YNFKEQ. In DNA form, the CDR3 reads TGTGCCAGCAGCCAAGGGGGACTAGCTCAAGAGACCCAGTACTTC. Translation gives CASSQGGLAQETQYF.

The rearrangement uses TRBV4-3 and TRBJ1-1; tentative D call: TRBD1 (6 bases). Trimming removed 3 bases from V and 6 bases from J, with 17 bases in between. The CDR3 extends over 15 amino acids. Germline V lookup: CDR1 LGHNA, CDR2 YSLEER. Here the CDR3 DNA reads TGCGCCAGCAGCCATGGTAAACAGGGCCGAGCTGAAGCTTTCTTT. It encodes CASSHGKQGRAEAFF.